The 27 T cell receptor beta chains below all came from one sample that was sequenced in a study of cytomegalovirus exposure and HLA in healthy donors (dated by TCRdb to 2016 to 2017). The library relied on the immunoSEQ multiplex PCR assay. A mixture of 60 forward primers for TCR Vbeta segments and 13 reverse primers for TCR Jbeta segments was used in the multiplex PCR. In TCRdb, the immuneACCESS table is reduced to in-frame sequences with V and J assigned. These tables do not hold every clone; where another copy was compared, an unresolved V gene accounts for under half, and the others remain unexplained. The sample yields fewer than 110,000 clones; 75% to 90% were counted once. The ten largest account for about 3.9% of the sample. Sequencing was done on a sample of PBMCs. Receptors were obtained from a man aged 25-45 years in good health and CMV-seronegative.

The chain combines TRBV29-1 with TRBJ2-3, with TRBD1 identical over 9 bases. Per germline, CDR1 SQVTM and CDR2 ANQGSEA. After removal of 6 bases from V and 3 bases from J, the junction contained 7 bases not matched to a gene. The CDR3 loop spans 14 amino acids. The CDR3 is CSVTQGAVTDTQYF. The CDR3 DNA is TGCAGCGTCACACAGGGGGCGGTTACAGATACGCAGTATTTT.

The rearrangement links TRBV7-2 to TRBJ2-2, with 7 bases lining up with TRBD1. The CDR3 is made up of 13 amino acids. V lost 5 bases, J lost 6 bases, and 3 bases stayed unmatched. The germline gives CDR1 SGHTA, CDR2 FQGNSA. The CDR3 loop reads CASSPGQPGELFF. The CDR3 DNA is TGTGCCAGCAGCCCGGGACAGCCCGGGGAGCTGTTTTTT.

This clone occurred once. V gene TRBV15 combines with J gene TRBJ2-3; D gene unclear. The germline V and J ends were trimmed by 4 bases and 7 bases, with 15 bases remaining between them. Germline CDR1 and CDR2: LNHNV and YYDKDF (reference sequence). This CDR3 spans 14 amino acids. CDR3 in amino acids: CATSTSLISHTQYF. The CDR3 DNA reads TGTGCCACCAGCACATCCCTAATATCCCATACGCAGTATTTT.

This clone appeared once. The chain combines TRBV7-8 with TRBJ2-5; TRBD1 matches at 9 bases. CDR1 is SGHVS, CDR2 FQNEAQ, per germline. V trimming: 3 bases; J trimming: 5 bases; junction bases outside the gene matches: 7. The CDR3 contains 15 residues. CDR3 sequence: CASSFDRDRVETQYF. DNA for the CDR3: TGTGCCAGCAGCTTTGACCGGGACAGGGTGGAGACCCAGTACTTC.

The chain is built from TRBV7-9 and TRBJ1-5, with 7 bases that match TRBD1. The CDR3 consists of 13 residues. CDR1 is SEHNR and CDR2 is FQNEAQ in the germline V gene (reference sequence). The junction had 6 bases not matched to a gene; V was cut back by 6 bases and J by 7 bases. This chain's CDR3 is CASSFTGDQPQHF. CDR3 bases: TGTGCCAGCAGTTTTACAGGGGACCAGCCCCAGCATTTT.

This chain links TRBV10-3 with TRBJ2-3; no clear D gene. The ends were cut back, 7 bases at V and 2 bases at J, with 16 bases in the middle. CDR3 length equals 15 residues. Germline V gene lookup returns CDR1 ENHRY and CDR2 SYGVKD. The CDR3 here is CAITPEHLNTDTQYF. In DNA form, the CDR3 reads TGTGCCATCACCCCGGAGCACCTAAACACAGATACGCAGTATTTT.

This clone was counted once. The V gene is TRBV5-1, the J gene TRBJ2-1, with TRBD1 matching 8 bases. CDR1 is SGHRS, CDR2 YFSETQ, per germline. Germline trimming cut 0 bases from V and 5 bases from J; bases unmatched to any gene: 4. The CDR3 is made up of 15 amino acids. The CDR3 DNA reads TGCGCCAGCAGCTTGGGGCCAGGGGGCAACAATGAGCAGTTCTTC. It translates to CASSLGPGGNNEQFF.

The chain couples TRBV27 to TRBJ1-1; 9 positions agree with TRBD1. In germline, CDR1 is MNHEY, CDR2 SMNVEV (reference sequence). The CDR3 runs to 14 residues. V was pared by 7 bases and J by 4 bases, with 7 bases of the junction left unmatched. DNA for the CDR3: TGTGCCAGCAAAACACAGGGGGCCAGCACTGAAGCTTTCTTT. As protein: CASKTQGASTEAFF.

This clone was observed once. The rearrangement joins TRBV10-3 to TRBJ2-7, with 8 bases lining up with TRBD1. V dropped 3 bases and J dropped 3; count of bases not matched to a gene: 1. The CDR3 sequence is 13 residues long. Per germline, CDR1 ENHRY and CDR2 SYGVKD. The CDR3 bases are TGTGCCATCAGTGAACAGGGGGTCTACGAGCAGTACTTC. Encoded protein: CAISEQGVYEQYF.

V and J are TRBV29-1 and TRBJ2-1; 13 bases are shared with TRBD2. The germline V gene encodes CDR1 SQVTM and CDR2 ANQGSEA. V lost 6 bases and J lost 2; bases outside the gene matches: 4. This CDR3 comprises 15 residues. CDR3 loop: CSVGTSGVPYNEQFF. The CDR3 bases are TGCAGCGTCGGGACTAGCGGGGTACCCTACAATGAGCAGTTCTTC.

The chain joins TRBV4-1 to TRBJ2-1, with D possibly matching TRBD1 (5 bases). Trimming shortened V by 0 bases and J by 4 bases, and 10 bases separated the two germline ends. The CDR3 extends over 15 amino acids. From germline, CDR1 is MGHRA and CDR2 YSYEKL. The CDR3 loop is CASSQEGSGYNEQFF. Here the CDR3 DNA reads TGCGCCAGCAGCCAAGAAGGGTCAGGGTACAATGAGCAGTTCTTC.

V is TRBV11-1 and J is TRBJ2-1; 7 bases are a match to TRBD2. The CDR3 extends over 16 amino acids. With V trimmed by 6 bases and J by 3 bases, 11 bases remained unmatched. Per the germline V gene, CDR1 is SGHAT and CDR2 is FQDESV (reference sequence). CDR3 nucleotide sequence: TGTGCCAGCAGGTCGGGCGGGAGCCGGGGCTACAATGAGCAGTTCTTC. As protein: CASRSGGSRGYNEQFF.

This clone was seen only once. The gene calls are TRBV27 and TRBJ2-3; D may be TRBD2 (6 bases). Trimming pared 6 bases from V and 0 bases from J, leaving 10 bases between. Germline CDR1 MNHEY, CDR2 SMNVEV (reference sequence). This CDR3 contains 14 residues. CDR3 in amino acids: CASRGLASTDTQYF. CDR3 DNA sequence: TGTGCCAGCAGGGGACTGGCTAGCACAGATACGCAGTATTTT.

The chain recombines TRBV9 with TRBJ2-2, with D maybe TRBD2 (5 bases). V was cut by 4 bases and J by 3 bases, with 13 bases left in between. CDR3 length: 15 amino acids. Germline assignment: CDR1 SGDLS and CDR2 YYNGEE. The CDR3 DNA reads TGTGCCAGCAGCCCTAGCCGGGGAGACACCGGGGAGCTGTTTTTT. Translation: CASSPSRGDTGELFF.

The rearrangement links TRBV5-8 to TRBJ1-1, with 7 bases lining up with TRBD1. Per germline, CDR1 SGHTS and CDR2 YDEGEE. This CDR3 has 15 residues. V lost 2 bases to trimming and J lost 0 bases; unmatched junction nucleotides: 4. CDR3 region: CASSLRTGLNTEAFF. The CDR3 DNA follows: TGTGCCAGCAGCTTAAGGACAGGATTGAACACTGAAGCTTTCTTT.

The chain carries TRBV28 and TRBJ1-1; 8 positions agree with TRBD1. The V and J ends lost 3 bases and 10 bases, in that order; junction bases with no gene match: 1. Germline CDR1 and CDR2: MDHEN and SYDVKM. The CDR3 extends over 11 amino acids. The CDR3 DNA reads TGTGCCAGCAGTTTCGACAGGGGAGCTTTCTTT. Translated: CASSFDRGAFF.

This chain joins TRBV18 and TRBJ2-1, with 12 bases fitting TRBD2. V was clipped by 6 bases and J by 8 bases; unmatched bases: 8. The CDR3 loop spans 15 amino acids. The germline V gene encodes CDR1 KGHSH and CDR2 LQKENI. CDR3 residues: CASSPTSGRKDEQFF. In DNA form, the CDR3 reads TGTGCCAGCTCCCCTACTAGCGGGAGGAAGGATGAGCAGTTCTTC.

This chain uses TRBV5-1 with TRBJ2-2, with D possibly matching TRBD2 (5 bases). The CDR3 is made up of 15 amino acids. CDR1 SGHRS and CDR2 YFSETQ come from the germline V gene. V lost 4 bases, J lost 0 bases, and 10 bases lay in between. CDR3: CASSPGMSNTGELFF. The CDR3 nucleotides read TGCGCCAGCAGCCCGGGAATGTCGAACACCGGGGAGCTGTTTTTT.

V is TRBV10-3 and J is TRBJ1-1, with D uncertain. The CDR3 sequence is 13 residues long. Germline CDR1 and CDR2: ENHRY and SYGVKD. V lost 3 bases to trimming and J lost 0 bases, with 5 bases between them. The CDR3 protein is CAISDRMNTEAFF. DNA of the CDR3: TGTGCCATCAGTGACAGGATGAACACTGAAGCTTTCTTT.

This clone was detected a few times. This CDR3 reads CASSDSTDTAEAFF. The DNA of the CDR3 is TGTGCCAGCAGTGACTCGACAGATACAGCTGAAGCTTTCTTT. The V and J genes are TRBV6-4 and TRBJ1-1; the D gene is possibly TRBD1 (5 bases). The CDR3 runs 14 residues. V gave up 0 bases and J gave up 6 bases, with 11 bases separating them. Germline CDR1 and CDR2: MRHNA and SNTAGT.

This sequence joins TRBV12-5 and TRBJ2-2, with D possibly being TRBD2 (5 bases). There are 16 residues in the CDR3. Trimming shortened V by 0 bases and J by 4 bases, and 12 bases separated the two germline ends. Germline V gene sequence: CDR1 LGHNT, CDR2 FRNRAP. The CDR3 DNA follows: TGTGCTAGTGGTTTGGTAATCAGCGGAGGCACCGGGGAGCTGTTTTTT. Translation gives CASGLVISGGTGELFF.

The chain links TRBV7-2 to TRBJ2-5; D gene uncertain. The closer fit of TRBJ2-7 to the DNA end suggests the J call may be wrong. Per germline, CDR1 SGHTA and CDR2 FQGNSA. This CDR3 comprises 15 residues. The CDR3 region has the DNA TGTGCCAGCAGCTTAGCCCCTGTGAGCTCCTACGAGCAGTACTTC. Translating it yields CASSLAPVSSYEQYF.

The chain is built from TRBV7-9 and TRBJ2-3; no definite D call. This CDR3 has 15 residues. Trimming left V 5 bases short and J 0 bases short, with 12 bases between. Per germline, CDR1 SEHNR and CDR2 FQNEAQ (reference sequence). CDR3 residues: CASSASMTSTDTQYF. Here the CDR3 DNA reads TGTGCCAGCAGCGCCAGTATGACTAGCACAGATACGCAGTATTTT.

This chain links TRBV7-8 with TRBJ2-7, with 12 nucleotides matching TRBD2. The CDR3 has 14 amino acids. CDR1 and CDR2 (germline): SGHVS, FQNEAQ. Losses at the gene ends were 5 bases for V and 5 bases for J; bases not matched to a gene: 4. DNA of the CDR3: TGTGCCAGCAGCCCTAGCGGGAGGGCGAACGAGCAGTACTTC. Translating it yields CASSPSGRANEQYF.

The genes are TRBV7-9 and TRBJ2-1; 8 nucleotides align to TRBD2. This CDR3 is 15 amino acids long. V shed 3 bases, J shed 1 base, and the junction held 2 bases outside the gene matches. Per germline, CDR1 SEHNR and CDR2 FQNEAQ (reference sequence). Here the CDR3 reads CASSFGGASYNEQFF. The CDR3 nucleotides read TGTGCCAGCAGCTTCGGGGGGGCTTCCTACAATGAGCAGTTCTTC.

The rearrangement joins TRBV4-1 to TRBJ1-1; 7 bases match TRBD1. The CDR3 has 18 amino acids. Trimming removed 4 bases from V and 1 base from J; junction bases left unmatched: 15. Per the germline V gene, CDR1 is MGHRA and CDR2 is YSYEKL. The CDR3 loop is CASSPGALAQGRNTEAFF. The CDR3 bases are TGCGCCAGCAGCCCGGGAGCCCTTGCACAGGGGAGGAACACTGAAGCTTTCTTT.

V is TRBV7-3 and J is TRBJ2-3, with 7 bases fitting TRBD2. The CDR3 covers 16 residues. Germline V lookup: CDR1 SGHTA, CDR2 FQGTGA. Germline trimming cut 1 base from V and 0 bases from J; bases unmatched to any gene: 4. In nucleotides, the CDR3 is TGTGCCAGCAGCTTAAGGTCGGGGGGAAGCACAGATACGCAGTATTTT. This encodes CASSLRSGGSTDTQYF. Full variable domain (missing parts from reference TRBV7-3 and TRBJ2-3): GAGVSQTPSNKVTEKGKYVELRCDPISGHTALYWYRQSLGQGPEFLIYFQGTGAADDSGLPNDRFFAVRPEGSVSTLKIQRTERGDSAVYLCASSLRSGGSTDTQYFGPGTRLTVL.